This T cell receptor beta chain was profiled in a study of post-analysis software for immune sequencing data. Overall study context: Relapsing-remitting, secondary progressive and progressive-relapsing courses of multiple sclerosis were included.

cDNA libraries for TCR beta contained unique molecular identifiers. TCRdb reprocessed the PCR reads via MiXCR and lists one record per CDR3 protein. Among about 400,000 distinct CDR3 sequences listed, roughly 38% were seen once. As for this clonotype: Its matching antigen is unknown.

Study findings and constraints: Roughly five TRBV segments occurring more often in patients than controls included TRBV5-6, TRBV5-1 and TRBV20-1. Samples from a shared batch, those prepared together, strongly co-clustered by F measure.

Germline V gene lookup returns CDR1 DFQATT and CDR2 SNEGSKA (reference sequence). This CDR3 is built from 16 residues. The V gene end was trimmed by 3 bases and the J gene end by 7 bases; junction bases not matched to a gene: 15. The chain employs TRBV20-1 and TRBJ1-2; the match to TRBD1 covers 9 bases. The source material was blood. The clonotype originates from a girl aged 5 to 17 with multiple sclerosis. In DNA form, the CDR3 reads TGCAGTGCTAGCCTGATCCGGGACAGGGCCTCCTCTGGCTACACCTTC. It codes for CSASLIRDRASSGYTF.